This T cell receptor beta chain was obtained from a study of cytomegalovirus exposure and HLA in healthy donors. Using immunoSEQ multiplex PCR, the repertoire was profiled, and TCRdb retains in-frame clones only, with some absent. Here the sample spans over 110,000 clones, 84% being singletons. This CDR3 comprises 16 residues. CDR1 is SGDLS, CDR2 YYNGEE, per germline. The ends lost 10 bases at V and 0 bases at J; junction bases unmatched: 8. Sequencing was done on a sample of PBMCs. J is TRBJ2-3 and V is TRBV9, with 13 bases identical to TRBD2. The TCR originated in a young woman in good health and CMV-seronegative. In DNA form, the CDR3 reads TGTGCCTCTGGGACTAGCGGGGATCTCAGCACAGATACGCAGTATTTT. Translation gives CASGTSGDLSTDTQYF.